The source of this TCR beta chain is a study of long-term antiretroviral therapy in people with HIV. Points from the study as a whole: CDR3 lengths in HIV samples spanned a narrower range than controls.

Version v3.0 of the immunoSEQ assay was performed at survey level. Some clones are missing from TCRdb's copy, which holds only in-frame ones; the method was immunoSEQ multiplex PCR. Of about 18,000 clones listed, about four fifths are singletons. The sample holds a few counts of this clone. What it recognizes is unknown. A minimum of one pre-ART and two post-ART PBMC samples existed for each donor. There were no participants with HIV treated outside the United States. The sequencing here drew on unsorted PBMCs, taken 0.3 years after starting antiretroviral therapy. This receptor was identified in a woman in her forties or fifties with HIV.

As DNA, the CDR3 is TGTGCCAGCAGTTCGCAGACAGGCCGGATCTATGGCTACACCTTC. This gives the protein CASSSQTGRIYGYTF. V usage is TRBV6-5 and J usage is TRBJ1-2; D may be TRBD1 (6 bases). Germline V gene sequence: CDR1 MNHEY, CDR2 SVGAGI. The CDR3 runs 15 residues. Trimming shortened V by 4 bases and J by 4 bases, and 16 bases separated the two germline ends.